This TCR beta chain was documented in a study of naive and memory T cell subsets. The SP2 primer and nested alpha and beta constant region primers amplified ligated cDNA in four rounds. Blood and skin TCR RNA was reverse transcribed with alpha and beta constant primers. TCRdb called the UMI-ligation and nested PCR reads again in MiXCR, with one record for every CDR3 protein. The sample carries tens of thousands of distinct CDR3 sequences, approximately 11% recorded once. Treatment specified: skin biopsy from PPD injection site in Mantoux-positive individual. An oligonucleotide containing a UMI was ligated to the 3' end of TCR cDNA. Biopsied sites were PPD injections in people with a positive Mantoux test. Trimming took 8 bases from V and 0 from J, leaving 15 bases between them. Germline V gives CDR1 SNHLY, CDR2 FYNNEI. The CDR3 totals 15 residues.

Sequencing was performed on skin, taken from a tuberculin skin test site. This chain joins TRBV2 and TRBJ2-3, with D possibly TRBD1 on 5 matching bases. The origin of this receptor is an adult in good health. CDR3 sequence reads: CASSRAQGSTDTQYF. For the CDR3, the DNA is TGTGCCAGCTCCCGGGCCCAGGGAAGCACAGATACGCAGTATTTT.